The clone carrying this TCR beta chain was detected many times. Its antigen is unidentified. Trimming took 1 base from V and 0 from J, leaving 7 bases between them. The CDR3 covers 14 residues. The germline V gene has CDR1 SGHRS and CDR2 YFSETQ. Researchers prepared the TCRbeta library using unique molecular identifiers, the study reports. TCRdb fed the PCR reads into MiXCR, producing one record per CDR3 protein. The sample consists of 350,000 to 500,000 distinct CDR3 sequences, around two fifths of them appearing once. The sample originates from a study of T-cell reconstitution after alpha-beta-depleted transplantation in children. Study-wide results and caveats: T-cell numbers and diversity one year post-transplant derived largely from freshly generated T cells. Surviving recipient T cells and thymic progenitors produced the high day-60 TCRbeta diversity seen in some patients. Alpha-beta T cells about two months after transplant reportedly derived from several hundred expanded graft clones.

This chain joins TRBV5-1 and TRBJ1-1; D remains ambiguous. This TCR was recovered from a girl aged 2 to 9 with aplastic anemia, due to receive a stem cell transplant. The sample was PBMCs, taken before TCRalphabeta/CD19-depleted stem cell transplant. CDR3 nucleotide sequence: TGCGCCAGCAGCTTGACAGCCGTGAACACTGAAGCTTTCTTT. Translation: CASSLTAVNTEAFF.